Presented here are 25 T cell receptor beta chains from one specimen sequenced in a study of immune evolution from preneoplasia to lung adenocarcinoma. The data were produced by immunoSEQ multiplex PCR, yet TCRdb's version contains in-frame clones alone and is incomplete. Of 1,500 to 2,000 clones listed, roughly 74% are singletons. The specimen sequenced was FFPE atypical adenomatous hyperplasia tissue from the lung. The subset here: atypical adenomatous hyperplasia (AAH), lung preneoplasia. The origin of the receptors is an older person with lung adenocarcinoma.

The chain uses TRBV18 and TRBJ2-5; D is ambiguous. The CDR3 sequence is 13 residues long. Trimming took 4 bases from V and 2 from J, leaving 8 bases between them. Germline lookup yields CDR1 KGHSH and CDR2 LQKENI. Here the CDR3 reads CASSLTEQETQYF. In DNA, the CDR3 is TGTGCCAGCTCACTGACGGAGCAAGAGACCCAGTACTTC.

The chain links TRBV6-1 to TRBJ1-5; no clear D gene. The CDR3 totals 14 residues. Germline V gene data show CDR1 as MNHNS and CDR2 as SASEGT. V gave up 7 bases and J gave up 3 bases, with 13 bases separating them. The CDR3: CASTPGGNNQPQHF. DNA for the CDR3: TGTGCCAGCACTCCAGGAGGTAACAATCAGCCCCAGCATTTT.

This clone showed up just a few times. The CDR3 here is CASTAGTISYNEQFF. Written as DNA, the CDR3 is TGCGCCAGCACCGCCGGGACAATCAGCTACAATGAGCAGTTCTTC. This chain joins TRBV10-2 and TRBJ2-1; a possible D gene is TRBD1 (6 bases). Looked up from germline, CDR1 is WSHSY and CDR2 is SAAADI. The CDR3 is made up of 15 amino acids. The ends were cut back, 7 bases at V and 3 bases at J, with 16 bases in the middle.

Regarding this clone: One end of the junction varies from germline; a read error may be responsible. This same CDR3 is encoded by further DNA sequences in the sample. This chain connects TRBV19 to TRBJ1-2, with 9 bases matching TRBD1. Germline V lookup: CDR1 LNHDA, CDR2 SQIVND (reference sequence). This CDR3 has 14 amino acids. CDR3 bases: TGTGCCAGTAGTATCTCCGGGACAGGGAGAGGCTACACTTTC. This gives the protein CASSISGTGRGYTF.

A single count supports this clone. V is TRBV5-1 and J is TRBJ1-3, with TRBD1 matching 8 bases. CDR3 length: 17 residues. V lost 2 bases to trimming and J lost 0 bases; unmatched junction nucleotides: 7. Looked up from germline, CDR1 is SGHRS and CDR2 is YFSETQ. CDR3 loop: CASSFLAGQVSGNTIYF. CDR3 in DNA: TGCGCCAGCAGCTTCCTTGCGGGACAGGTCTCTGGAAACACCATATATTTT.

The gene calls are TRBV5-1 and TRBJ2-7; a possible D gene is TRBD2 (5 bases). The CDR3 spans 13 residues. The V end was cut by 5 bases, the J end by 2 bases, with 11 bases between. CDR1 is SGHRS, CDR2 YFSETQ, per germline. The CDR3 is CASSEDSPYEQYF. The CDR3 DNA is TGCGCCAGCAGTGAGGACTCGCCCTACGAGCAGTACTTC.

V gene TRBV6-1 combines with J gene TRBJ2-7; possibly TRBD1 for D (6 bases). This CDR3 is built from 11 residues. Trimming took off 9 bases at V and 6 bases at J, with 12 bases between the two ends. The germline V gene has CDR1 MNHNS and CDR2 SASEGT. The CDR3 spells CASPTGLEQYF. CDR3 sequence (DNA): TGTGCCAGTCCGACAGGTCTCGAGCAGTACTTC.

This clone was seen only a few times. V usage is TRBV11-3 and J usage is TRBJ2-1; the D gene is possibly TRBD2 (5 bases). The CDR3 contains 14 residues. Germline loops: CDR1 SGHNT, CDR2 YENEEA. Trimming cost V 4 bases and J 8 bases, with 15 bases left between them. The chain's CDR3 is CASSSDGGSHEQFF. The CDR3, as DNA: TGTGCCAGCAGCTCGGATGGAGGATCGCATGAGCAGTTCTTC.

The genes are TRBV7-2 and TRBJ2-7; the match to TRBD1 covers 12 bases. The CDR3 contains 15 residues. CDR1 and CDR2 (germline): SGHTA, FQGNSA. The V gene end was trimmed by 0 bases and the J gene end by 5 bases; junction bases not matched to a gene: 2. The CDR3 DNA is TGTGCCAGCAGCTTAGCGGGACAGGGGGCACACGAGCAGTACTTC. It yields the protein CASSLAGQGAHEQYF. Together with reference TRBV7-2 and TRBJ2-7, the CDR3 gives the full variable domain: GAGVSQSPSNKVTEKGKDVELRCDPISGHTALYWYRQSLGQGLEFLIYFQGNSAPDKSGLPSDRFSAERTGGSVSTLTIQRTQQEDSAVYLCASSLAGQGAHEQYFGPGTRLTVT.

The chain is built from TRBV30 and TRBJ1-1; TRBD1 matches at 8 bases. Germline values: CDR1 GTSNPN, CDR2 SVGIG (reference sequence). CDR3 length: 15 amino acids. Germline trimming cut 2 bases from V and 0 bases from J; bases unmatched to any gene: 5. The CDR3 sequence: CAWSRTGIMNTEAFF. For the CDR3, the DNA is TGTGCCTGGAGTCGGACAGGGATCATGAACACTGAAGCTTTCTTT.

The chain couples TRBV7-2 to TRBJ2-3; no reliable D call. Trimming stripped 2 bases from V and 0 bases from J, with 6 bases between. CDR1 is SGHTA and CDR2 is FQGNSA in the germline V gene. The CDR3 extends over 14 amino acids. DNA of the CDR3: TGTGCCAGCAGCTTACTGACAAGCACAGATACGCAGTATTTT. It is translated as CASSLLTSTDTQYF.

V and J are TRBV5-1 and TRBJ2-7; D tentatively fits TRBD1 or TRBD2 (5 bases each). This CDR3 has 14 amino acids. The V and J ends lost 5 bases and 0 bases respectively, with 12 bases between them. Germline V gene lookup returns CDR1 SGHRS and CDR2 YFSETQ. CDR3 amino acids: CASRRRDDSYEQYF. The CDR3 nucleotides are TGCGCCAGCAGGAGACGGGACGACTCCTACGAGCAGTACTTC.

This clone occurred once. The chain employs TRBV28 and TRBJ2-6; 7 positions match TRBD1. With V trimmed by 4 bases and J by 0 bases, 3 bases remained unmatched. Germline-derived CDR1 and CDR2 are MDHEN and SYDVKM. The length of the CDR3 is 16 residues. CDR3 DNA: TGTGCCAGCAGTTATGGGGACAGCTCTGGGGCCAACGTCCTGACTTTC. Its translation: CASSYGDSSGANVLTF.

This sequence joins TRBV28 and TRBJ2-7, with 10 nucleotides matching TRBD2. The germline V gene has CDR1 MDHEN and CDR2 SYDVKM. The ends lost 6 bases at V and 5 bases at J; junction bases unmatched: 10. The CDR3 is made up of 15 amino acids. The CDR3 DNA sequence: TGTGCCAGCAGCGCCCCACTAGCGGGAAAGGACGAGCAGTACTTC. Protein: CASSAPLAGKDEQYF.

The chain employs TRBV4-1 and TRBJ1-5; tentatively, D is TRBD1 (6 bases). Germline V CDR1 and CDR2: MGHRA, YSYEKL. V was shortened by 2 bases and J by 6 bases, with 11 bases between the two germline ends. This CDR3 spans 14 amino acids. In DNA form, the CDR3 reads TGCGCCAGCAGCCAACAAACAGGGCCTCAGCCCCAGCATTTT. Protein product: CASSQQTGPQPQHF.

The genes are TRBV6-5 and TRBJ1-2; D gene uncertain. Germline assignment: CDR1 MNHEY and CDR2 SVGAGI. The CDR3 is made up of 12 amino acids. V lost 5 bases to trimming and J lost 0 bases, with 4 bases between them. CDR3 in amino acids: CASSDANYGYTF. The CDR3 DNA is TGTGCCAGCAGTGATGCTAACTATGGCTACACCTTC.

By share, this clone counts as hyperexpanded (1% or more). The chain joins TRBV28 to TRBJ2-7, with D perhaps matching TRBD2 (6 bases). This CDR3 has 13 amino acids. Germline V lookup: CDR1 MDHEN, CDR2 SYDVKM. The V end lost 6 bases, the J end lost 7 bases, and 16 bases lay between the germline ends. The CDR3 region is CASRRVGGWEQYF. CDR3 DNA sequence: TGTGCCAGCAGACGGGTCGGGGGTTGGGAGCAGTACTTC.

The genes are TRBV11-2 and TRBJ1-1, with D possibly matching TRBD1 (5 bases). The CDR3 totals 14 residues. Between the trimmed V and J ends, which lost 3 bases and 1 base, there was a span of 9 bases. The germline gives CDR1 SGHAT, CDR2 FQNNGV. The CDR3 loop is CASSFGRANTEAFF. The DNA of the CDR3 is TGTGCCAGCAGCTTCGGCAGGGCGAACACTGAAGCTTTCTTT. Together with reference TRBV11-2 and TRBJ1-1, the CDR3 gives the full variable domain: EAGVAQSPRYKIIEKRQSVAFWCNPISGHATLYWYQQILGQGPKLLIQFQNNGVVDDSQLPKDRFSAERLKGVDSTLKIQPAKLEDSAVYLCASSFGRANTEAFFGQGTRLTVV.

This chain joins TRBV6-1 and TRBJ1-2, with D perhaps TRBD1 (5 bases). The V end lost 8 bases, the J end lost 2 bases, and 12 bases lay between the germline ends. CDR1 is MNHNS, CDR2 SASEGT, per germline. This CDR3 region has 13 residues. The chain's CDR3 is CASGVGGNYGYTF. The DNA for the CDR3 is TGTGCCAGCGGGGTGGGGGGGAACTATGGCTACACCTTC.

The J gene is TRBJ1-1, the V gene TRBV19; the match to TRBD1 covers 10 bases. The length of the CDR3 is 14 residues. The germline CDR1 and CDR2 sequences are LNHDA and SQIVND (reference sequence). Trimming removed 5 bases from V and 7 bases from J; junction bases left unmatched: 7. The CDR3 spells CASSRGQGFDEAFF. CDR3 in DNA: TGTGCCAGTAGTCGGGGACAGGGGTTCGATGAAGCTTTCTTT.

The gene calls are TRBV5-8 and TRBJ2-2; 10 bases agree with TRBD2. Germline-derived CDR1 and CDR2 are SGHTS and YDEGEE. This CDR3 has 15 residues. The J segment lost 6 bases and the V segment lost 3 bases, leaving 5 bases of the junction unmatched. DNA of the CDR3: TGTGCCAGCAGCTCTAGCGGGAGAGCGGCCGGGGAGCTGTTTTTT. Translating it yields CASSSSGRAAGELFF.

The rearrangement joins TRBV7-9 to TRBJ2-1; 7 nucleotides line up with TRBD2. Germline assignment: CDR1 SEHNR and CDR2 FQNEAQ (reference sequence). After removal of 6 bases from V and 4 bases from J, the junction contained 9 bases not matched to a gene. The CDR3 is 15 residues long. CDR3 sequence reads: CASSYGTGGYNEQFF. Written as DNA, the CDR3 is TGTGCCAGCAGTTACGGGACGGGAGGATACAATGAGCAGTTCTTC.

The chain recombines TRBV19 with TRBJ1-4, with unresolved D. Per germline, CDR1 LNHDA and CDR2 SQIVND (reference sequence). CDR3 length: 14 residues. The V gene lost 3 bases and the J gene lost 5 bases, with 10 bases spanning the gap. CDR3 DNA: TGTGCCAGTAGTATGTCCGAGTTGAATGAAAAACTGTTTTTT. Residues: CASSMSELNEKLFF.

V is TRBV7-9 and J is TRBJ1-1, with D unresolved. Trimming shortened V by 0 bases and J by 7 bases, and 12 bases separated the two germline ends. Germline loops: CDR1 SEHNR, CDR2 FQNEAQ (reference sequence). CDR3 length: 14 residues. CDR3 region: CASSLARAGREAFF. Here the CDR3 DNA reads TGTGCCAGCAGCTTAGCTAGGGCAGGACGTGAAGCTTTCTTT.

This chain links TRBV27 with TRBJ1-6; TRBD1 aligns across 9 bases. V shed 10 bases, J shed 6 bases, and the junction held 16 bases outside the gene matches. This CDR3 is built from 17 residues. Germline V gene lookup returns CDR1 MNHEY and CDR2 SMNVEV (reference sequence). The CDR3 reads CATAKFGTGFINSPLHF. The CDR3 DNA is TGTGCCACCGCGAAATTCGGGACAGGGTTTATTAATTCACCCCTCCACTTT.